This T cell receptor beta chain was sequenced in a study of PD-1 blockade in classical Hodgkin lymphoma. Study-wide context: Nivolumab was administered to patients intravenously at 3 mg/kg every 2 weeks. General study points: What drove the repertoire differences, possibly disease activity or prior therapy, has not been defined. Newly diagnosed patients had diversity similar to the baseline diversity of complete responders. It was reported that newly diagnosed patients had less baseline TCR diversity than healthy donors.

V shed 5 bases, J shed 3 bases, and the junction held 3 bases outside the gene matches. CDR1 is GTSNPN and CDR2 is SVGIG in the germline V gene (reference sequence). The CDR3 contains 13 residues. Generated by immunoSEQ multiplex PCR, the TCRdb table keeps only in-frame clones and is missing some. The table has roughly 140,000 clones, approximately 72% seen once. No patient escaped relapse after autologous stem cell transplantation, and brentuximab vedotin exposure varied. On this clone: Its antigen is still unknown.

The sequence came from a human donor with classical Hodgkin lymphoma. This chain connects TRBV30 to TRBJ1-2; 10 nucleotides agree with TRBD1. This specimen consisted of peripheral blood mononuclear cells (PBMCs), obtained before the second cycle of nivolumab. The CDR3 loop reads CAWGTGVDYGYTF. CDR3 DNA sequence: TGTGCCTGGGGGACAGGGGTCGACTATGGCTACACCTTC.